This TCR beta chain was sequenced for a study of a mutant IDH1 vaccine in newly diagnosed glioma. Specified time point: baseline, week 1 (first vaccination visit). Treatment in this sample: pre-vaccination baseline after standard-of-care therapy. The data were produced by immunoSEQ multiplex PCR, yet TCRdb's version contains in-frame clones alone and is incomplete. Among roughly 86,000 clones listed, around 77% were seen once. As concerns this clone: Its antigen remains unidentified.

This CDR3 is 14 amino acids long. V shed 4 bases, J shed 2 bases, and the junction held 6 bases outside the gene matches. Looked up from germline, CDR1 is SQVTM and CDR2 is ANQGSEA. Whole-study results and caveats: Seemingly, pseudoprogression had no relation to changes in the top peripheral T cell clonotypes.

This chain links TRBV29-1 with TRBJ2-7; 9 bases fit TRBD2. The TCR originated in a man aged 35 to 55 with glioma. The sequenced sample was PBMCs, obtained from a glioma patient treated with radiotherapy, temozolomide or both. The CDR3 nucleotides read TGCAGCGTTGTGGGTCTAGCGGGAACCTACGAGCAGTACTTC. As protein: CSVVGLAGTYEQYF.